Below, one T cell receptor (beta chain) is given with its context. Each cDNA molecule carried a unique molecular identifier. TCRdb recomputed calls from the 5' RACE reads with MiXCR, one row per CDR3 protein. This sample yields tens of thousands of distinct CDR3 sequences, of which less than 15% are seen a single time; approximately 4.7% belongs to the top ten. The sample comes from a study of early T cells in non-severe SARS-CoV-2 infection. About the study: Sequencing targeted bulk RNA from unsorted whole blood, leaving chains unpaired.

With V trimmed by 5 bases and J by 1 base, 1 base remained unmatched. Germline V gene lookup returns CDR1 GTSNPN and CDR2 SVGIG (reference sequence). The CDR3 is 12 residues long. The chain combines TRBV30 with TRBJ1-1; 7 bases agree with TRBD1. This receptor was identified in an adult who was a healthcare worker with PCR-confirmed SARS-CoV-2 infection or an uninfected control (not recorded which). Source material: whole blood. The CDR3 DNA reads TGTGCCTGGGGGGACAGGAACACTGAAGCTTTCTTT. Its protein product is CAWGDRNTEAFF.